A single sample is the source of the 19 T cell receptor beta chains below, sequenced in a study of cytomegalovirus exposure and HLA in healthy donors. The primer mix had 60 Vbeta and 13 Jbeta primers. Clones were read by immunoSEQ multiplex PCR, and TCRdb kept only the in-frame ones, dropping some. The sample has 150,000 to 200,000 clones, around 79% seen once; the top ten hold just under 1%. Material: PBMCs. All receptors derive from a woman between 45 and 60 years old in good health and CMV-seropositive.

The rearrangement joins TRBV14 to TRBJ2-2; D call uncertain. The CDR3 has 13 residues. Trimming pared 4 bases from V and 4 bases from J, leaving 7 bases between. The germline gives CDR1 SGHDN, CDR2 FVKESK. DNA for the CDR3: TGTGCCAGCAGCCCCCTACTCACCGGGGAGCTGTTTTTT. This sequence encodes CASSPLLTGELFF.

The chain recombines TRBV18 with TRBJ2-6; no clear D gene. Trimming cost V 3 bases and J 0 bases, with 9 bases left between them. Per germline, CDR1 KGHSH and CDR2 LQKENI. The CDR3 spans 16 residues. The CDR3 coding sequence is TGTGCCAGCTCACCGGTCTCGAGCTCTGGGGCCAACGTCCTGACTTTC. Translation: CASSPVSSSGANVLTF.

As for this clone: Other DNA sequences in the sample encode the same CDR3. V gene TRBV2 combines with J gene TRBJ1-6; a weak D match, TRBD1 (6 bases). V was clipped by 4 bases and J by 0 bases, with 10 bases between them. CDR1 is SNHLY and CDR2 is FYNNEI in the germline V gene. This CDR3 contains 16 residues. The CDR3 loop is CASSGQGSSYNSPLHF. In DNA, the CDR3 is TGTGCCAGCAGTGGGCAGGGGAGCTCCTATAATTCACCCCTCCACTTT. The complete variable domain, with remaining parts taken from reference TRBV2 and TRBJ1-6, reads EPEVTQTPSHQVTQMGQEVILRCVPISNHLYFYWYRQILGQKVEFLVSFYNNEISEKSEIFDDQFSVERPDGSNFTLKIRSTKLEDSAMYFCASSGQGSSYNSPLHFGNGTRLTVT.

The rearrangement uses TRBV28 and TRBJ2-3; tentative D call: TRBD2 (5 bases). The CDR3 totals 14 residues. The V and J ends lost 3 bases and 3 bases respectively, with 10 bases between them. Germline-derived CDR1 and CDR2 are MDHEN and SYDVKM. CDR3 loop: CASSLYPGTDTQYF. CDR3 sequence (DNA): TGTGCCAGCAGTTTGTACCCGGGGACAGATACGCAGTATTTT.

The CDR3 here is CASKPGQGASTEAFF. The CDR3 region has the DNA TGTGCCAGTAAACCGGGACAGGGGGCGAGCACTGAAGCTTTCTTT. The chain joins TRBV19 to TRBJ1-1, with TRBD1 matching 12 bases. Germline V lookup: CDR1 LNHDA, CDR2 SQIVND (reference sequence). V was clipped by 7 bases and J by 4 bases; unmatched bases: 7. CDR3 length: 15 residues.

The chain combines TRBV29-1 with TRBJ1-4; 9 positions agree with TRBD1. V was clipped by 6 bases and J by 0 bases; unmatched bases: 5. The CDR3 sequence is 15 residues long. The germline V gene has CDR1 SQVTM and CDR2 ANQGSEA. The CDR3, as DNA: TGCAGCGTCGGGACAGGGCGGGCAACTAATGAAAAACTGTTTTTT. The encoded protein is CSVGTGRATNEKLFF.

This chain uses TRBV6-5 with TRBJ2-2, with D maybe TRBD1 (6 bases). The CDR3 consists of 14 residues. Per germline, CDR1 MNHEY and CDR2 SVGAGI. V was cut by 10 bases and J by 3 bases, with 15 bases left in between. In nucleotides, the CDR3 is TGTGCCACAATGGACAGACTGCACACCGGGGAGCTGTTTTTT. Translating it yields CATMDRLHTGELFF.

The chain recombines TRBV4-2 with TRBJ1-4; 9 bases fit TRBD1. The J segment lost 7 bases and the V segment lost 5 bases, leaving 5 bases of the junction unmatched. The CDR3 totals 14 residues. Germline assignment: CDR1 LGHNA and CDR2 YNFKEQ. The CDR3 sequence: CASSNRGLGEKLFF. Here the CDR3 DNA reads TGTGCCAGCAGCAACAGGGGGCTCGGTGAAAAACTGTTTTTT.

The genes are TRBV10-3 and TRBJ1-2; D is unresolved. Germline CDR1 reads ENHRY; CDR2 reads SYGVKD. CDR3 length: 15 residues. V dropped 0 bases and J dropped 2 bases, with 10 bases sitting between them. The CDR3 DNA reads TGTGCCATCAGTGAGTCGGGTCTAGAGAACTATGGCTACACCTTC. It translates to CAISESGLENYGYTF.

Of note for this clone: Without the conserved terminal phenylalanine or tryptophan, this CDR3 likely stems from a read error. The chain links TRBV5-6 to TRBJ1-2; D ambiguous. Germline V gives CDR1 SGHDT, CDR2 YYEEEE. V was pared by 0 bases and J by 8 bases, with 17 bases between. This CDR3 spans 15 amino acids. The CDR3 reads CASSLGAPWVGGYTL. The CDR3 bases are TGTGCCAGCAGCTTGGGCGCGCCCTGGGTAGGGGGCTACACCCTC.

The chain uses TRBV9 and TRBJ2-3; D remains ambiguous. This CDR3 has 13 residues. In germline, CDR1 is SGDLS, CDR2 YYNGEE. Trimming shortened V by 4 bases and J by 6 bases, and 12 bases separated the two germline ends. Here the CDR3 reads CASSPLTRDTQYF. The CDR3 bases are TGTGCCAGCAGCCCCCTTACGCGGGATACGCAGTATTTT.

The rearrangement uses TRBV6-5 and TRBJ1-1, with 9 bases identical to TRBD1. Germline V lookup: CDR1 MNHEY, CDR2 SVGAGI. The trim removed 7 bases at V and 11 bases at J, leaving 11 bases unmatched. The CDR3 covers 13 residues. The DNA for the CDR3 is TGTGCCAGCATGACCACAGGGGGCCGAGAGGCTTTCTTT. It yields the protein CASMTTGGREAFF.

The V and J genes are TRBV4-1 and TRBJ2-5; 10 bases line up with TRBD2. The CDR3 is made up of 16 amino acids. The germline V gene has CDR1 MGHRA and CDR2 YSYEKL. Germline trimming cut 2 bases from V and 5 bases from J; bases unmatched to any gene: 8. In DNA, the CDR3 is TGCGCCAGCAGCCAACGGAGCGGGGGGGCCAGTGAGACCCAGTACTTC. Translated: CASSQRSGGASETQYF.

In this sample, this clone turned up once. The chain couples TRBV4-1 to TRBJ1-5, with D hard to call. V lost 1 base and J lost 4, with 14 bases in between. The germline CDR1 and CDR2 sequences are MGHRA and YSYEKL. This CDR3 contains 16 residues. DNA for the CDR3: TGCGCCAGCAGCCAAGGGGTAGGAGTTAATAATCAGCCCCAGCATTTT. This sequence encodes CASSQGVGVNNQPQHF.

J is TRBJ2-5 and V is TRBV28, with 9 bases identical to TRBD2. The germline V gene has CDR1 MDHEN and CDR2 SYDVKM. The CDR3 has 15 residues. V was pared by 5 bases and J by 2 bases, with 6 bases of the junction left unmatched. CDR3 DNA sequence: TGTGCCAGCAGTAACCTAGCGGGGCCGCAAGAGACCCAGTACTTC. It codes for CASSNLAGPQETQYF.

This clone was recorded once. Here the CDR3 reads CASSERDTTEAFF. The CDR3 DNA reads as TGTGCCAGCAGCGAGAGAGACACGACGGAAGCTTTCTTT. The chain uses TRBV7-9 and TRBJ1-1; D unresolved. The CDR3 has 13 amino acids. Germline CDR1 SEHNR, CDR2 FQNEAQ (reference sequence). V was trimmed by 5 bases and J by 8 bases, leaving 15 bases between them.

V is TRBV29-1 and J is TRBJ1-2; TRBD1 aligns across 8 bases. Germline V gene data show CDR1 as SQVTM and CDR2 as ANQGSEA. The CDR3 consists of 13 residues. V lost 7 bases and J lost 8; bases outside the gene matches: 12. The CDR3 loop is CSAQLDRGYGYTF. The CDR3 nucleotides are TGCAGCGCTCAACTCGACAGGGGCTACGGCTACACCTTC.

This chain joins TRBV11-2 and TRBJ2-7; the match to TRBD1 covers 10 bases. The CDR3 is made up of 18 amino acids. With 4 bases clipped from V and 2 bases from J, the junction kept 14 bases outside the gene matches. Germline CDR1 and CDR2: SGHAT and FQNNGV. The CDR3 nucleotides are TGTGCCAGCAGCTCACGAACGCCAGACAGGGGGCTAACCTACGAGCAGTACTTC. Its protein product is CASSSRTPDRGLTYEQYF. Full variable domain (missing parts from reference TRBV11-2 and TRBJ2-7): EAGVAQSPRYKIIEKRQSVAFWCNPISGHATLYWYQQILGQGPKLLIQFQNNGVVDDSQLPKDRFSAERLKGVDSTLKIQPAKLEDSAVYLCASSSRTPDRGLTYEQYFGPGTRLTVT.

V is TRBV11-2 and J is TRBJ2-5; TRBD1 might be the D (6 bases). With 1 base removed from V and 1 base from J, the gap between germline ends came to 10 bases. From germline, CDR1 is SGHAT and CDR2 FQNNGV. The CDR3 has 15 residues. In DNA form, the CDR3 reads TGTGCCAGCAGCTTAGGCAGGGGAACCCAAGAGACCCAGTACTTC. This gives the protein CASSLGRGTQETQYF.